This is a list of T cell receptor beta chains from one sample in a study of tumor and adjacent non-tumor tissue in lung cancer. TCRdb itself ran the multiplex PCR reads through MiXCR, one entry per CDR3 protein. The table has tens of thousands of distinct CDR3 sequences, roughly three fifths seen once. Source material: lung tumor tissue. These receptors all come from a man in his fifties with non-small cell lung cancer. Each CDR3 is given without its conserved first and last residue. Clone size appears in some rows only: once, few, many, or a class for an expanded clone.

cdr3_aa clone_size v_call
ASSSDRGRPLTSGANVLT few TRBV28
ASSQRFQGRRTDTQY many TRBV4-1
ASSWDRGDGYT - TRBV5-1
ASSENLLTGGSGYT many TRBV6-1
AGSFGGGYNERF once TRBV12-3/TRBV12-4
ANSPASGHLPYEQY - TRBV6-6
PSSAGTIGTDTQY - TRBV11-3
ASSLTLPGQALVQY - TRBV11-2
SVEGTRQNIQY - TRBV29-1
ASIQQVGTGATGTQY - TRBV5-6
ANSPQAGGSSYNSPLH - TRBV11-2
ASSSRQGVNYGYT - TRBV6-2/TRBV6-3
SSSDGHGWDEQY - TRBV10-2
NISAGDSYNSPLH - TRBV10-3
ASSSRAGGSSYNSPIH - TRBV11-2
ASAPLQGAGGLF - TRBV11-2
ASSLGGFSYNEQF - TRBV13
ASSLAQIYEQY once TRBV5-1
ASSEGRTRSLSYEQY many TRBV6-1
ASSLHPSGRMNGHF - TRBV5-1
AGRPSAGGTYEQY - TRBV6-1
ASSPGQGQGYT - TRBV27
ANSFSGHNYNSPLH - TRBV11-2
ASSLQGYTEAF many TRBV7-9
AGSRAQGAYQETQY - TRBV11-2
ASRAGINSNQPQH many TRBV28
ASSIEVSNQPQH few TRBV19
ASSPDRQAWETQY - TRBV10-2
ASSPGTWIQPQH - TRBV12-3/TRBV12-4
ASRQGQRELRTDTQY - TRBV4-2
ASSPGPAVSDTQY many TRBV4-1
AIAPLLAGGPRSEQF - TRBV6-1
ASSRKNTGKLF - TRBV13
AWSHLGGQETQY medium-sized TRBV30
ASSQLLQENYEQY many TRBV4-1
PSSLGVAAGREAQY - TRBV11-2
ASSPRRASGRSYEQF - TRBV7-9
ASSPRTSGRDKEQF - TRBV4-1
ANSQEGAGAQPQH - TRBV4-1
ASGGISYEQY many TRBV6-1
ASSFWGRGSNQPQH many TRBV12-3/TRBV12-4